This T cell receptor (beta chain) was profiled in a study of beta chain features in type 1 diabetes. Whole-study findings and limits: Moderate yet significant TCRB CDR3 shortening was seen in Type 1 diabetes patients in all four CD4+ subsets.

This clone was counted a few times. Its cognate antigen is unknown. CD45RO/CCR7/CD25/CD127/CD95/CD27 separated CD4+ naive, central memory, regulatory and stem cell-like memory cells by sorting. The study reverse transcribed the entire isolated RNA, so it sequenced expressed TCRB transcripts. Method: immunoSEQ multiplex PCR; TCRdb's copy keeps in-frame clones and lacks some. The sample comprises some 250,000 clones, roughly 10% of which are singletons, and around 0.017% rests with the top ten. Germline V CDR1 and CDR2: MNHNS, SASEGT. V dropped 7 bases and J dropped 5 bases, with 21 bases sitting between them. CDR3 length equals 15 residues.

The chain has TRBV6-1 and TRBJ2-7; D may be TRBD1 (6 bases). The sequenced sample was naive CD4+ T cells from blood. The clonotype comes from a man aged 25 to 40 with type 1 diabetes. This CDR3 reads CASITTGTLADEQYF. CDR3 in DNA: TGTGCCAGCATTACTACCGGGACATTGGCCGACGAGCAGTACTTC.